These T cell receptor beta chains were read from a single sample in a study of blood T cells in healthy people across ages. Each CDR3 protein is one row after TCRdb ran MiXCR on the 5' RACE reads. The sample holds 1,500,000 or so distinct CDR3 sequences, roughly 60% seen once. Sequenced input: blood. The receptors here all came from a young man in good health. Both conserved end residues are part of each CDR3. Fields, in order: D gene, clone size, V gene, J gene, CDR3 protein, CDR3 DNA. D genes are given only for firm matches. Only some rows state a clone size, as once, few, many or a class for expanded clones.

d_call: .
clone_size: few
v_call: TRBV10-3
j_call: TRBJ2-1
cdr3_aa: CAISNPGDNTYNEQFF
cdr3_nt: TGTGCCATCAGTAATCCGGGGGATAATACCTACAATGAGCAGTTCTTC

d_call: .
clone_size: .
v_call: TRBV4-3
j_call: TRBJ1-6
cdr3_aa: CASSQDHLTYNSPLHF
cdr3_nt: TGCGCCAGCAGCCAAGATCACCTGACCTATAATTCACCCCTCCACTTT

d_call: .
clone_size: once
v_call: TRBV12-3/TRBV12-4
j_call: TRBJ2-7
cdr3_aa: CASSFGLGGAYEQYF
cdr3_nt: TGTGCCAGCAGTTTTGGATTAGGGGGGGCTTACGAGCAGTACTTC

d_call: .
clone_size: few
v_call: TRBV27
j_call: TRBJ1-2
cdr3_aa: CASRSTGNSYGYTF
cdr3_nt: TGTGCCAGCAGGTCTACAGGGAATTCCTATGGCTACACCTTC

d_call: .
clone_size: .
v_call: TRBV28
j_call: TRBJ1-5
cdr3_aa: CASTTGGWGRRSNQPQHF
cdr3_nt: TGTGCCAGCACCACCGGAGGATGGGGGCGGCGTAGCAATCAGCCCCAGCATTTT

d_call: .
clone_size: many
v_call: TRBV4-3
j_call: TRBJ2-3
cdr3_aa: CASSQVWGASTDTQYF
cdr3_nt: TGCGCCAGCAGCCAAGTGTGGGGGGCAAGCACAGATACGCAGTATTTT

d_call: .
clone_size: .
v_call: TRBV3-1
j_call: TRBJ2-3
cdr3_aa: CASSQGPLARGDTQYF
cdr3_nt: TGTGCCAGCAGCCAAGGCCCACTAGCAAGAGGAGATACGCAGTATTTT

d_call: .
clone_size: once
v_call: TRBV28
j_call: TRBJ2-5
cdr3_aa: CASSLWGVVKQETQYF
cdr3_nt: TGTGCCAGCAGTTTATGGGGGGTGGTCAAGCAAGAGACCCAGTACTTC

d_call: TRBD1
clone_size: .
v_call: TRBV5-1
j_call: TRBJ2-7
cdr3_aa: CASSFGRGTGNTYEQYF
cdr3_nt: TGCGCCAGCAGCTTTGGTAGGGGGACAGGGAATACCTACGAGCAGTACTTC

d_call: TRBD2
clone_size: .
v_call: TRBV20-1
j_call: TRBJ2-7
cdr3_aa: CSARDPGRAEEPQYF
cdr3_nt: TGCAGTGCTAGAGATCCCGGGAGGGCGGAAGAGCCCCAGTACTTC

d_call: TRBD1
clone_size: .
v_call: TRBV6-1
j_call: TRBJ1-2
cdr3_aa: CASSEGPGQYYGYTF
cdr3_nt: TGTGCCAGCAGTGAAGGGCCGGGACAGTACTATGGCTACACCTTC

d_call: .
clone_size: .
v_call: TRBV6-1
j_call: TRBJ2-7
cdr3_aa: CASSEGVAVHEQYF
cdr3_nt: TGTGCCAGCAGTGAAGGGGTAGCCGTCCACGAGCAGTACTTC

d_call: .
clone_size: few
v_call: TRBV29-1
j_call: TRBJ1-2
cdr3_aa: CSVDPPPRYGYTF
cdr3_nt: TGCAGCGTTGATCCCCCACCAAGATATGGCTACACCTTC

d_call: .
clone_size: few
v_call: TRBV14
j_call: TRBJ1-6
cdr3_aa: CASSQDRPLPSPLHF
cdr3_nt: TGTGCCAGCAGCCAAGACCGCCCGCTTCCTTCACCCCTCCACTTT

d_call: .
clone_size: .
v_call: TRBV6-1
j_call: TRBJ1-1
cdr3_aa: CASSEGTVTPAFF
cdr3_nt: TGTGCCAGCAGTGAAGGGACAGTGACTCCAGCTTTCTTT

d_call: .
clone_size: few
v_call: TRBV25-1
j_call: TRBJ2-7
cdr3_aa: CASSESVGPDEQYF
cdr3_nt: TGTGCCAGCAGTGAATCGGTAGGGCCGGACGAGCAGTACTTC

d_call: TRBD1
clone_size: .
v_call: TRBV18
j_call: TRBJ2-1
cdr3_aa: CASSPPGQGKFF
cdr3_nt: TGTGCCAGCTCACCTCCGGGACAGGGGAAGTTCTTC

d_call: TRBD1
clone_size: .
v_call: TRBV4-1
j_call: TRBJ2-3
cdr3_aa: CASRDRNTDTQYF
cdr3_nt: TGCGCCAGCAGGGACAGGAACACAGATACGCAGTATTTT

d_call: TRBD2
clone_size: .
v_call: TRBV11-2
j_call: TRBJ2-1
cdr3_aa: CASSIRGSGLAGGSEFF
cdr3_nt: TGTGCCAGCAGCATCCGTGGCTCGGGACTAGCGGGGGGATCGGAGTTCTTC

d_call: .
clone_size: .
v_call: TRBV12-3/TRBV12-4
j_call: TRBJ2-6
cdr3_aa: CASIPILVGSGANVLTF
cdr3_nt: TGTGCCAGCATCCCAATCCTCGTCGGGTCTGGGGCCAACGTCCTGACTTTC

d_call: .
clone_size: .
v_call: TRBV6-1
j_call: TRBJ2-7
cdr3_aa: CARSGPGVGEQYF
cdr3_nt: TGTGCCAGATCGGGACCTGGGGTCGGCGAGCAGTACTTC

d_call: .
clone_size: few
v_call: TRBV29-1
j_call: TRBJ2-7
cdr3_aa: CSVGGLEQYF
cdr3_nt: TGCAGCGTTGGAGGGCTCGAGCAGTACTTC

d_call: .
clone_size: .
v_call: TRBV5-1
j_call: TRBJ2-1
cdr3_aa: CASSLGSNNEQFF
cdr3_nt: TGCGCCAGCAGCTTGGGCAGTAACAATGAGCAGTTCTTC

d_call: .
clone_size: .
v_call: TRBV11-2
j_call: TRBJ2-1
cdr3_aa: CASSLVKGAYNEQFF
cdr3_nt: TGTGCCAGCAGCTTAGTTAAGGGGGCCTACAATGAGCAGTTCTTC

d_call: .
clone_size: .
v_call: TRBV15
j_call: TRBJ2-5
cdr3_aa: CATSREYKVLDERYF
cdr3_nt: TGTGCCACCAGCAGGGAGTATAAGGTTCTAGACGAGCGGTACTTC

d_call: TRBD2
clone_size: .
v_call: TRBV10-2
j_call: TRBJ2-7
cdr3_aa: CASSEGPSGTYEQYF
cdr3_nt: TGCGCCAGCAGTGAGGGGCCTAGCGGGACTTACGAGCAGTACTTC

d_call: .
clone_size: once
v_call: TRBV6-6
j_call: TRBJ2-3
cdr3_aa: CASNPGNMLSTDTQYF
cdr3_nt: TGTGCCAGCAACCCAGGGAATATGTTAAGCACAGATACGCAGTATTTT

d_call: TRBD1
clone_size: .
v_call: TRBV18
j_call: TRBJ2-3
cdr3_aa: CASSPTGGTLTDTQYF
cdr3_nt: TGTGCCAGCTCACCAACAGGGGGTACCCTCACAGATACGCAGTATTTT

d_call: .
clone_size: few
v_call: TRBV20-1
j_call: TRBJ2-7
cdr3_aa: CSASRAAYEQYF
cdr3_nt: TGCAGTGCTAGCAGGGCTGCCTACGAGCAGTACTTC